This T cell receptor (beta chain) emerged from a study of blood T cell repertoires in COVID-19. Study summary: Sites in the United States, Italy and Spain provided acute and convalescent COVID-19 samples. T cells, B-cell-depleted T cells, or PBMCs supplied cDNA or gDNA.

In the study's own analysis: From reference gene primer amplification, estimates of nucleated cell counts were derived. Clones were sequenced by immunoSEQ multiplex PCR, and TCRdb holds only the in-frame ones, with some missing. Clone size and V and J calls were adopted from that table, with D and trimming inferred from the DNA. This sample has 100,000 to 150,000 clones, with approximately 80% found just once. The CDR3 has 12 amino acids. Looked up from germline, CDR1 is SQVTM and CDR2 is ANQGSEA. Deletions cut 7 bases from V and 2 bases from J, with 12 bases between. The V call is TRBV29-1, the J call TRBJ2-7; D not certain. Sequencing was performed on peripheral blood. The receptor was derived from a man in his forties or fifties with active or convalescent COVID-19. CDR3 sequence: CSAESAPYEQYF. CDR3 bases: TGCAGCGCCGAGTCCGCGCCCTACGAGCAGTACTTC.